Each of the 15 T cell receptor beta chains below was sequenced from the same sample in a study of shared clonotypes between healthy human individuals. Libraries were prepared by immunoSEQ multiplex PCR; TCRdb keeps only in-frame clonotypes and omits some of them. This sample has about 1.5 million clones, with roughly 98% found just once. The sequencing sample was made of naive CD4+ T cells sorted from blood. Stated subset: CD45RA+ positively selected. The receptors were sampled from a young man in good health.

Notes on this clone: Additional DNA sequences in this sample encode the identical CDR3. The CDR3 sequence: CASSVGVGELFF. CDR3 DNA: TGTGCCAGCAGCGTAGGTGTGGGGGAGCTGTTTTTT. The chain recombines TRBV9 with TRBJ2-2; D uncertain. The CDR3 spans 12 residues. Trimming shortened V by 0 bases and J by 8 bases, and 5 bases separated the two germline ends. Germline values: CDR1 SGDLS, CDR2 YYNGEE. The entire variable domain, with the rest obtained from reference TRBV9 and TRBJ2-2, is as follows: DSGVTQTPKHLITATGQRVTLRCSPRSGDLSVYWYQQSLDQGLQFLIQYYNGEERAKGNILERFSAQQFPDLHSELNLSSLELGDSALYFCASSVGVGELFFGEGSRLTVL.

This sequence joins TRBV19 and TRBJ1-2; D call uncertain. The CDR3 is 14 residues long. The ends were cut back, 0 bases at V and 4 bases at J, with 9 bases in the middle. CDR1 and CDR2 (germline): LNHDA, SQIVND (reference sequence). CDR3: CASSIDQASYGYTF. DNA of the CDR3: TGTGCCAGTAGTATAGACCAGGCATCCTATGGCTACACCTTC. Full variable domain (outside the CDR3, taken from reference TRBV19 and TRBJ1-2): DGGITQSPKYLFRKEGQNVTLSCEQNLNHDAMYWYRQDPGQGLRLIYYSQIVNDFQKGDIAEGYSVSREKKESFPLTVTSAQKNPTAFYLCASSIDQASYGYTFGSGTRLTVV.

The rearrangement uses TRBV28 and TRBJ1-4; D gene unclear. The germline V gene has CDR1 MDHEN and CDR2 SYDVKM. V was cut by 5 bases and J by 0 bases, with 13 bases left in between. The CDR3 sequence is 16 residues long. The CDR3 loop reads CASSRSGSSTNEKLFF. DNA of the CDR3: TGTGCCAGCAGTCGATCAGGTAGCTCAACTAATGAAAAACTGTTTTTT.

V gene TRBV5-5 combines with J gene TRBJ1-2; D perhaps matches TRBD1 (5 bases). From germline, CDR1 is SGHKS and CDR2 YYEKEE (reference sequence). This CDR3 has 13 amino acids. Trimming removed 4 bases from V and 5 bases from J, with 12 bases in between. The DNA for the CDR3 is TGTGCCAGCAGCGCCGGGACCGCTTATGGCTACACCTTC. Encoded protein: CASSAGTAYGYTF.

CDR3 nucleotides: TGCGCCAGCACCGCCGGGGATCTGCCCCAGCATTTT. It translates to CASTAGDLPQHF. The chain couples TRBV10-2 to TRBJ1-5, with D hard to call. The CDR3 is made up of 12 amino acids. The germline CDR1 and CDR2 sequences are WSHSY and SAAADI. Between the trimmed V and J ends, which lost 7 bases and 9 bases, there was a span of 13 bases.

Worth noting for this clone: Within the sample, other DNA sequences also encode this same CDR3. The genes are TRBV19 and TRBJ2-7; TRBD2 might be the D (6 bases). The CDR3 totals 12 residues. Germline V gives CDR1 LNHDA, CDR2 SQIVND (reference sequence). V was shortened by 3 bases and J by 6 bases, with 9 bases between the two germline ends. The CDR3 DNA follows: TGTGCCAGTAGTATCAGGAGGGGCGAGCAGTACTTC. Its translation is CASSIRRGEQYF.

This clone appeared a single time. The genes are TRBV19 and TRBJ2-1; possibly TRBD2 for D (5 bases). The V end lost 3 bases, the J end lost 3 bases, and 15 bases lay between the germline ends. CDR3 length equals 16 residues. Germline V gives CDR1 LNHDA, CDR2 SQIVND (reference sequence). The DNA for the CDR3 is TGTGCCAGTAGTATTTCTGCCCGGGGAGACTACAATGAGCAGTTCTTC. This translates into CASSISARGDYNEQFF.

This chain links TRBV2 with TRBJ2-7; 9 nucleotides line up with TRBD1. CDR1 is SNHLY, CDR2 FYNNEI, per germline. J gave up 9 bases and V 6 bases, and 15 bases lay outside the gene matches. The CDR3 loop spans 15 amino acids. CDR3 amino acids: CASRYMGQGLRGQYF. The CDR3 DNA follows: TGTGCCAGCAGGTATATGGGACAGGGACTACGAGGGCAGTACTTC. Full variable domain (outside the CDR3, taken from reference TRBV2 and TRBJ2-7): EPEVTQTPSHQVTQMGQEVILRCVPISNHLYFYWYRQILGQKVEFLVSFYNNEISEKSEIFDDQFSVERPDGSNFTLKIRSTKLEDSAMYFCASRYMGQGLRGQYFGPGTRLTVT.

The chain carries TRBV5-1 and TRBJ1-4; the D is unclear. With 0 bases removed from V and 5 bases from J, the gap between germline ends came to 2 bases. The CDR3 runs 12 residues. Germline assignment: CDR1 SGHRS and CDR2 YFSETQ. This CDR3 reads CASSLGNEKLFF. For the CDR3, the DNA is TGCGCCAGCAGCTTGGGGAATGAAAAACTGTTTTTT.

V usage is TRBV10-2 and J usage is TRBJ2-7, with D perhaps TRBD2 (5 bases). V was clipped by 5 bases and J by 2 bases, with 19 bases between them. Germline CDR1 and CDR2: WSHSY and SAAADI. The CDR3 runs 16 residues. The CDR3 DNA follows: TGCGCCAGCAGTACCGGACTCATACAACACACCTACGAGCAGTACTTC. Protein sequence: CASSTGLIQHTYEQYF.

V gene TRBV2 combines with J gene TRBJ1-1; no clear D gene. The CDR3 is made up of 13 amino acids. Looked up from germline, CDR1 is SNHLY and CDR2 is FYNNEI. Deletions cut 7 bases from V and 7 bases from J, with 16 bases between. Here the CDR3 reads CASKARARGEAFF. Here the CDR3 DNA reads TGTGCCAGCAAAGCCCGAGCGCGTGGTGAAGCTTTCTTT.

The genes are TRBV2 and TRBJ1-1; the D is unclear. Deletions cut 5 bases from V and 3 bases from J, with 13 bases between. Germline CDR1 reads SNHLY; CDR2 reads FYNNEI. The CDR3 runs 14 residues. Here the CDR3 reads CASSRARRDTEAFF. DNA of the CDR3: TGTGCCAGCAGTCGGGCCCGGAGGGACACTGAAGCTTTCTTT. Full variable domain (missing parts from reference TRBV2 and TRBJ1-1): EPEVTQTPSHQVTQMGQEVILRCVPISNHLYFYWYRQILGQKVEFLVSFYNNEISEKSEIFDDQFSVERPDGSNFTLKIRSTKLEDSAMYFCASSRARRDTEAFFGQGTRLTVV.

A single count supports this clone. The chain recombines TRBV7-6 with TRBJ2-3; 16 bases map to TRBD2. This CDR3 is built from 16 residues. Germline CDR1 reads SGHVS; CDR2 reads FNYEAQ. Trimming took 5 bases from V and 6 from J; bases not matched to a gene: 5. In DNA form, the CDR3 reads TGTGCCAGCAGCACCGGGACTAGCGGGGGGGTGGATACGCAGTATTTT. It encodes CASSTGTSGGVDTQYF.

The rearrangement joins TRBV20-1 to TRBJ2-3, with D hard to call. The CDR3 sequence is 11 residues long. Germline CDR1 and CDR2: DFQATT and SNEGSKA (reference sequence). V dropped 8 bases and J dropped 0 bases, with 6 bases sitting between them. CDR3: CSFLSTDTQYF. The DNA for the CDR3 is TGCAGTTTCCTCAGCACAGATACGCAGTATTTT.

Worth noting for this clone: Other DNA sequences in the same sample also yield this CDR3. The V call is TRBV20-1, the J call TRBJ2-3; D not certain. Trimming shortened V by 1 base and J by 6 bases, and 5 bases separated the two germline ends. The CDR3 is 11 residues long. Looked up from germline, CDR1 is DFQATT and CDR2 is SNEGSKA (reference sequence). The CDR3 sequence is CSARVLDTQYF. CDR3 DNA sequence: TGCAGTGCTAGAGTTCTGGATACGCAGTATTTT.